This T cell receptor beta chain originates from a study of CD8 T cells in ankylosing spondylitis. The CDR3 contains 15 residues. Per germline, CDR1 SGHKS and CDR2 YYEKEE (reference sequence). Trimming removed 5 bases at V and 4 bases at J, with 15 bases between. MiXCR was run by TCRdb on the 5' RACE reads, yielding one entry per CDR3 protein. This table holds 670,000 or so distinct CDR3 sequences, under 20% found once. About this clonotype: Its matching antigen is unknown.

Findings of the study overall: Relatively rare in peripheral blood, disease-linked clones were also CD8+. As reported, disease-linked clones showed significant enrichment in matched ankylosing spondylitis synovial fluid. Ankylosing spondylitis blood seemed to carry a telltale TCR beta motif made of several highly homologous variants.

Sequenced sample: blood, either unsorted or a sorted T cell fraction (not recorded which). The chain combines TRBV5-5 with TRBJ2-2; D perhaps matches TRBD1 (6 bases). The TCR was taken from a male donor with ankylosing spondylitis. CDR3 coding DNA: TGTGCCAGCAGTTTACTAGGACAGCTCACCGGGGAGCTGTTTTTT. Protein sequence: CASSLLGQLTGELFF.